This T cell receptor beta chain was sequenced during a study of OX40 agonist ivuxolimab in advanced cancers. The CDR3 length is 18 residues. Germline-derived CDR1 and CDR2 are SGHNT and YYREEE (reference sequence). Germline trimming cut 2 bases from V and 0 bases from J; bases unmatched to any gene: 11. Only in-frame clones appear in the TCRdb table, and some are missing; sequencing was by immunoSEQ multiplex PCR. The sample contains about 110,000 clones, roughly nine tenths of which appear only once. The sample was CD4+ or CD8+ T cells sorted from blood, taken in a trial of the OX40 agonist ivuxolimab. The chain has TRBV5-4 and TRBJ1-5, with 7 bases aligning to TRBD1. The source is an adult with an advanced solid tumor such as melanoma, head and neck, liver or kidney cancer. For the CDR3, the DNA is TGTGCCAGCAGCTTTAAGACCGGGACAGAATATAGCAATCAGCCCCAGCATTTT. Protein: CASSFKTGTEYSNQPQHF.